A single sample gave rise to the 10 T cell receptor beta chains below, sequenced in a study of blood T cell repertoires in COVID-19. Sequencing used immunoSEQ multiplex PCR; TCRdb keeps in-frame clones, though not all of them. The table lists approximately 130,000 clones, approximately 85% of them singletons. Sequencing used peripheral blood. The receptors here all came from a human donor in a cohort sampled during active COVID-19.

This chain's CDR3 is CASSAPSSYEQYF. DNA for the CDR3: TGTGCCAGCAGTGCACCGAGCTCCTACGAGCAGTACTTC. The chain recombines TRBV2 with TRBJ2-7, with D uncertain. From germline, CDR1 is SNHLY and CDR2 FYNNEI. V shed 4 bases and J shed 0 bases, with 7 bases lying between them. The CDR3 contains 13 residues.

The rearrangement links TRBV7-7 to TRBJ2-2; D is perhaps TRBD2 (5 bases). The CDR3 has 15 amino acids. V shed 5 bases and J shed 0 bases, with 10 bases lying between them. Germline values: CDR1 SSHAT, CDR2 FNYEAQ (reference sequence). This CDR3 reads CASSPSGSNTGELFF. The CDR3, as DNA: TGTGCCAGCAGCCCTTCGGGGTCGAACACCGGGGAGCTGTTTTTT.

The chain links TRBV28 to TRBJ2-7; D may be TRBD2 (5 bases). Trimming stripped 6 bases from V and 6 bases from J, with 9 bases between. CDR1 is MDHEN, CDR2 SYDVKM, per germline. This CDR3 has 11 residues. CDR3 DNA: TGTGCCAGCAGGTCGGGGAGCGAGCAGTACTTC. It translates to CASRSGSEQYF.

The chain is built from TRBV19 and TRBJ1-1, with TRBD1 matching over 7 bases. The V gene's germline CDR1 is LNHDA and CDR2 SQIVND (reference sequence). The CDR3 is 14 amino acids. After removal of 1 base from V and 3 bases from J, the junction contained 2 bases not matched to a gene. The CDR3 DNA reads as TGTGCCAGTAGTATAGCAGGGGGAGACACTGAAGCTTTCTTT. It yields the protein CASSIAGGDTEAFF.

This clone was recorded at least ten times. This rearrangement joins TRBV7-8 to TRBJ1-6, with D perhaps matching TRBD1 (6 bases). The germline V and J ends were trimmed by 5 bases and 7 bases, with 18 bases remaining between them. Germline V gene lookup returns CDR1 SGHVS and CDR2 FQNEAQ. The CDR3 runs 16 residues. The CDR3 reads CASSRDSGTPNSPLHF. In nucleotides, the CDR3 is TGTGCCAGCAGCCGAGATTCAGGGACACCAAATTCACCCCTCCACTTT.

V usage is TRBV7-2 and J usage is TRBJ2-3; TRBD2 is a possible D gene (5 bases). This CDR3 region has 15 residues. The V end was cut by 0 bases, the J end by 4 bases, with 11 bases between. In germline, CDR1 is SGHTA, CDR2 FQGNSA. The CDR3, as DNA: TGTGCCAGCAGCTTAGCGATGCTAGCATCAGATACGCAGTATTTT. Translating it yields CASSLAMLASDTQYF.

The CDR3 region has the DNA TGTGCCAGCAGCCATGCGGGACAGGGCGCTGAAAAACTGTTTTTT. This translates into CASSHAGQGAEKLFF. V and J are TRBV3-1 (or the pseudogene TRBV3-2) and TRBJ1-4, with 9 bases aligning to TRBD1. The length of the CDR3 is 15 residues. Germline V gives CDR1 LGHDT, CDR2 YNNKEL (reference sequence). The trim removed 3 bases at V and 7 bases at J, leaving 6 bases unmatched.

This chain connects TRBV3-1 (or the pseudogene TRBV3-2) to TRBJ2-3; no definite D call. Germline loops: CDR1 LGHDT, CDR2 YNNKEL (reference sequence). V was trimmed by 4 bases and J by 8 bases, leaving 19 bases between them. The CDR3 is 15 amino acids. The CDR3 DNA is TGTGCCAGCAGCCCAGACCTTCCAGGTGAAAGTACGCAGTATTTT. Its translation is CASSPDLPGESTQYF.

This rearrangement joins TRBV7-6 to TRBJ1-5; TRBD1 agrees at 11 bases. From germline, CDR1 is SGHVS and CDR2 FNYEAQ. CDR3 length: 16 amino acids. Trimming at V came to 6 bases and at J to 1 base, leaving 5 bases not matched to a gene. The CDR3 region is CASSQGQGGSNQPQHF. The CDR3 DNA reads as TGTGCCAGCAGTCAGGGACAGGGGGGAAGCAATCAGCCCCAGCATTTT.

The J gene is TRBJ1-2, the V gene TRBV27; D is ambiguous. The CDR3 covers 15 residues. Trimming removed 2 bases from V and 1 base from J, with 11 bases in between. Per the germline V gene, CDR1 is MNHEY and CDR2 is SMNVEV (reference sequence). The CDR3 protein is CASSLSGQDNYGYTF. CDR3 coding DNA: TGTGCCAGCAGTTTAAGTGGTCAGGATAACTATGGCTACACCTTC.